This TCR beta chain was captured by sequencing in a study of blood T cell repertoires in COVID-19. Authors' analysis steps: Researchers report that nucleated cell counts were estimated from reference gene primer amplification. Generated by immunoSEQ multiplex PCR, the TCRdb table keeps only in-frame clones and is missing some. D and trimming were read from the DNA, whereas the V and J calls and clone size are those reported in that table. The sample holds 65,000 to 80,000 clones, about 90% seen once. This CDR3 is built from 14 residues. In germline, CDR1 is SGHNT, CDR2 YYREEE (reference sequence). Deletions cut 0 bases from V and 7 bases from J, with 11 bases between.

The chain employs TRBV5-4 and TRBJ2-1; TRBD2 is a possible D gene (5 bases). This TCR was recovered from a human donor in a cohort sampled during active COVID-19. Sequencing used peripheral blood. This CDR3 reads CASSLVAGLNEQFF. CDR3 in DNA: TGTGCCAGCAGCTTGGTCGCGGGCCTTAATGAGCAGTTCTTC. The whole variable domain, filled in from reference TRBV5-4 and TRBJ2-1, reads ETGVTQSPTHLIKTRGQQVTLRCSSQSGHNTVSWYQQALGQGPQFIFQYYREEENGRGNFPPRFSGLQFPNYSSELNVNALELDDSALYLCASSLVAGLNEQFFGPGTRLTVL.